This T cell receptor beta chain is drawn from a study of T cells expressing NK-cell markers. Study-level background: The TCR beta repertoires originated in sorted CD3+CD56+NKG2C+, CD3+CD56+NKG2C- and CD3+CD56-NKG2C+ T cells.

For TCR beta, cDNA was produced by 5'RACE template switching with UMIs. TCRdb reanalyzed the 5' RACE reads and collapses them to one entry per CDR3 protein, without DNA. The sample's table shows some 410,000 distinct CDR3 sequences. The length of the CDR3 is 15 residues. Per germline, CDR1 SGHVS and CDR2 FQNEAQ. Sequenced: blood T cells: a sorted CD56 or NKG2C T cell subset, CD4+ or CD8+ T cells, or bulk PBMC T cells (not recorded which). This clonotype was sampled from a woman aged 18-70 years in good health. The gene calls are TRBV7-8 and TRBJ2-1; TCRdb indicates TRBD1, and absent DNA this call remains unverified. CDR3 sequence reads: CASTRGAIPYNEQFF.